The rows below give T cell receptor beta chains drawn from one sample of a study of blood T cell repertoires in COVID-19. Generated by immunoSEQ multiplex PCR, the TCRdb table keeps only in-frame clones and is missing some. The sample yields 150,000 to 170,000 clones, 65% to 90% seen once. Sequenced sample: peripheral blood. These receptors came from a woman in her sixties or seventies with COVID-19, enrolled during active disease. Both conserved end residues are part of each CDR3. A D gene is named only where the DNA matches it firmly. Clone size appears in some rows only: once, few, many, or a class for an expanded clone.

size: .; D: .; J: TRBJ2-2; V: TRBV18; CDR3: CASSPGDTGELFF; DNA: TGTGCCAGCTCACCAGGAGACACCGGGGAGCTGTTTTTT
size: few; D: .; J: TRBJ1-2; V: TRBV5-5; CDR3: CASSTDHYGYTF; DNA: TGTGCCAGCAGCACAGACCACTATGGCTACACCTTC
size: .; D: .; J: TRBJ1-4; V: TRBV4-1; CDR3: CASSQTGQNEKLFF; DNA: TGCGCCAGCAGCCAAACAGGGCAGAATGAAAAACTGTTTTTT
size: .; D: .; J: TRBJ1-2; V: TRBV10-2; CDR3: CASSDFSYGYTF; DNA: TGCGCCAGCAGCGACTTTAGCTATGGCTACACCTTC
size: .; D: TRBD1; J: TRBJ1-5; V: TRBV4-1; CDR3: CASSQDRQGANPQHF; DNA: TGCGCCAGCAGCCAAGATCGACAGGGGGCGAATCCCCAGCATTTT
size: few; D: TRBD1; J: TRBJ1-2; V: TRBV5-8; CDR3: CASSSDRASYGYTF; DNA: TGTGCCAGCAGCTCGGACAGGGCCAGCTATGGCTACACCTTC
size: .; D: TRBD2; J: TRBJ2-3; V: TRBV13; CDR3: CASSFPRTSGSPDTQYF; DNA: TGTGCCAGCAGCTTTCCTCGGACTAGCGGGAGCCCAGATACGCAGTATTTT
size: .; D: TRBD1; J: TRBJ2-5; V: TRBV6-5; CDR3: CASGLWDRGRETQYF; DNA: TGTGCCAGCGGATTATGGGACAGGGGAAGGGAGACCCAGTACTTC
size: .; D: .; J: TRBJ1-1; V: TRBV7-9; CDR3: CASSREETEAFF; DNA: TGTGCCAGCAGCCGGGAGGAGACAGAAGCTTTCTTT
size: .; D: TRBD2; J: TRBJ2-5; V: TRBV7-3; CDR3: CASSPTGLAGRQETQYF; DNA: TGTGCCAGCAGCCCAACCGGACTAGCGGGTAGACAAGAGACCCAGTACTTC
size: .; D: TRBD2; J: TRBJ2-1; V: TRBV19; CDR3: CASSGETSGRGDEQFF; DNA: TGTGCCAGTAGTGGCGAAACTAGCGGGAGAGGCGATGAGCAGTTCTTC
size: .; D: TRBD1; J: TRBJ1-2; V: TRBV7-9; CDR3: CASSFGDRERAGYTF; DNA: TGTGCCAGCAGCTTTGGGGACAGGGAGCGCGCTGGCTACACCTTC
size: .; D: TRBD1; J: TRBJ1-3; V: TRBV19; CDR3: CASSSRTGASGNTIYF; DNA: TGTGCCAGTAGTTCGCGGACAGGGGCCTCTGGAAACACCATATATTTT
size: once; D: TRBD2; J: TRBJ2-5; V: TRBV5-4; CDR3: CASTRSGGPQETQYF; DNA: TGTGCCAGCACCCGGTCGGGGGGACCTCAAGAGACCCAGTACTTC
size: .; D: .; J: TRBJ2-3; V: TRBV9; CDR3: CASSGNRQGMATDTQYF; DNA: TGTGCCAGCAGCGGTAACCGTCAGGGAATGGCGACAGATACGCAGTATTTT
size: few; D: .; J: TRBJ1-4; V: TRBV2; CDR3: CASGRQPQTNEKLFF; DNA: TGTGCCAGCGGGCGACAGCCCCAGACTAATGAAAAACTGTTTTTT
size: .; D: .; J: TRBJ2-2; V: TRBV5-6; CDR3: CASSFPLGAPGGELFF; DNA: TGTGCCAGCAGCTTCCCATTGGGGGCCCCGGGGGGGGAGCTGTTTTTT
size: .; D: TRBD2; J: TRBJ2-2; V: TRBV7-2; CDR3: CASSLESAGGGELFF; DNA: TGTGCCAGCAGCTTAGAAAGTGCGGGGGGCGGGGAGCTGTTTTTT
size: .; D: .; J: TRBJ1-1; V: TRBV27; CDR3: CASSPTGKGTEAFF; DNA: TGTGCCAGCTCTCCTACAGGGAAGGGCACTGAAGCTTTCTTT
size: .; D: .; J: TRBJ2-1; V: TRBV27; CDR3: CASSLRGPSNEQFF; DNA: TGTGCCAGCAGTTTACGTGGCCCGTCCAATGAGCAGTTCTTC
size: .; D: TRBD1; J: TRBJ2-1; V: TRBV5-1; CDR3: CASRAGTGDYNEQFF; DNA: TGCGCCAGCAGGGCTGGGACAGGGGATTACAATGAGCAGTTCTTC
size: .; D: .; J: TRBJ2-1; V: TRBV5-1; CDR3: CASTLTESSYNEQFF; DNA: TGCGCCAGCACCCTGACAGAAAGCTCCTACAATGAGCAGTTCTTC
size: .; D: .; J: TRBJ2-1; V: TRBV3-1/TRBV3-2; CDR3: CASGGPLLEQFF; DNA: TGTGCCAGTGGGGGCCCTTTACTTGAGCAGTTCTTC
size: .; D: .; J: TRBJ1-2; V: TRBV27; CDR3: CASSFGVSGGYTF; DNA: TGTGCCAGCAGTTTCGGGGTATCGGGTGGCTACACCTTC
size: .; D: TRBD2; J: TRBJ2-1; V: TRBV7-3; CDR3: CASSATASGRWSYNEQFF; DNA: TGTGCCAGCAGCGCCACGGCTAGCGGGAGATGGTCATACAATGAGCAGTTCTTC
size: .; D: .; J: TRBJ1-4; V: TRBV25-1; CDR3: CASSDTRSGGGEKLFF; DNA: TGTGCCAGCAGTGACACCCGCTCGGGGGGCGGTGAAAAACTGTTTTTT
size: .; D: TRBD1; J: TRBJ1-6; V: TRBV5-1; CDR3: CASSRQGAASYNSPLHF; DNA: TGCGCCAGCAGCAGACAGGGGGCGGCCTCCTATAATTCACCCCTCCACTTT
size: .; D: TRBD2; J: TRBJ2-5; V: TRBV9; CDR3: CASSGSGGLARGTQYF; DNA: TGTGCCAGCAGCGGTAGCGGGGGGCTCGCTAGGGGGACCCAGTACTTC
size: .; D: .; J: TRBJ1-4; V: TRBV5-6; CDR3: CASSLEAQVTGSEKLFF; DNA: TGTGCCAGCAGCTTGGAGGCGCAGGTGACGGGGAGTGAAAAACTGTTTTTT
size: .; D: .; J: TRBJ2-5; V: TRBV5-5; CDR3: CASSLRRPQETQYF; DNA: TGTGCCAGCAGCTTGCGCAGGCCCCAAGAGACCCAGTACTTC
size: .; D: .; J: TRBJ1-6; V: TRBV2; CDR3: CASSAGRKGERDSPLHF; DNA: TGTGCCAGCAGTGCCGGCAGAAAGGGAGAAAGGGATTCACCCCTCCACTTT